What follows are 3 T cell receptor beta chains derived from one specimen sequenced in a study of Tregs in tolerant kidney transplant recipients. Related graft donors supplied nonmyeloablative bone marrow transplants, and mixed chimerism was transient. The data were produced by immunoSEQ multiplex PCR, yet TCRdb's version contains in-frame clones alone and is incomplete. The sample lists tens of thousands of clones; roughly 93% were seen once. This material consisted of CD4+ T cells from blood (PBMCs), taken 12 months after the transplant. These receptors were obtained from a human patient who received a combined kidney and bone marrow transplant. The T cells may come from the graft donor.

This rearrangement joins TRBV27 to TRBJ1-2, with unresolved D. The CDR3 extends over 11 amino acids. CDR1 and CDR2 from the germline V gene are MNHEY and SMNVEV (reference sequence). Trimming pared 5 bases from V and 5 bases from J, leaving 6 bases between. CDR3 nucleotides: TGTGCCAGCAGTCGCGGGTATGGCTACACCTTC. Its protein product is CASSRGYGYTF.

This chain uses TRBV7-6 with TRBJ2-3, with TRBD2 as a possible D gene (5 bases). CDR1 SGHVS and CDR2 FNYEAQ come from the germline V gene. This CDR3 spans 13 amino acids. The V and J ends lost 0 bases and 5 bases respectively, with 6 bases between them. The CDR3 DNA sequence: TGTGCCAGCAGCTTAGCAGGAGGAGATACGCAGTATTTT. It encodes CASSLAGGDTQYF. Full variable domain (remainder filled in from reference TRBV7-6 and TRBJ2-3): GAGVSQSPRYKVTKRGQDVALRCDPISGHVSLYWYRQALGQGPEFLTYFNYEAQQDKSGLPNDRFSAERPEGSISTLTIQRTEQRDSAMYRCASSLAGGDTQYFGPGTRLTVL.

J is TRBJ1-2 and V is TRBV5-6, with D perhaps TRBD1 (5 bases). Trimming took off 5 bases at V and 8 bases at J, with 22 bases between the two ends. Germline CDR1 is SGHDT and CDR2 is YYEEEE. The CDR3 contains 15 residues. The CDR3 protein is CASSIGGIFIDGYTF. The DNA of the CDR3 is TGTGCCAGCAGTATTGGGGGGATATTTATAGACGGCTACACCTTC.